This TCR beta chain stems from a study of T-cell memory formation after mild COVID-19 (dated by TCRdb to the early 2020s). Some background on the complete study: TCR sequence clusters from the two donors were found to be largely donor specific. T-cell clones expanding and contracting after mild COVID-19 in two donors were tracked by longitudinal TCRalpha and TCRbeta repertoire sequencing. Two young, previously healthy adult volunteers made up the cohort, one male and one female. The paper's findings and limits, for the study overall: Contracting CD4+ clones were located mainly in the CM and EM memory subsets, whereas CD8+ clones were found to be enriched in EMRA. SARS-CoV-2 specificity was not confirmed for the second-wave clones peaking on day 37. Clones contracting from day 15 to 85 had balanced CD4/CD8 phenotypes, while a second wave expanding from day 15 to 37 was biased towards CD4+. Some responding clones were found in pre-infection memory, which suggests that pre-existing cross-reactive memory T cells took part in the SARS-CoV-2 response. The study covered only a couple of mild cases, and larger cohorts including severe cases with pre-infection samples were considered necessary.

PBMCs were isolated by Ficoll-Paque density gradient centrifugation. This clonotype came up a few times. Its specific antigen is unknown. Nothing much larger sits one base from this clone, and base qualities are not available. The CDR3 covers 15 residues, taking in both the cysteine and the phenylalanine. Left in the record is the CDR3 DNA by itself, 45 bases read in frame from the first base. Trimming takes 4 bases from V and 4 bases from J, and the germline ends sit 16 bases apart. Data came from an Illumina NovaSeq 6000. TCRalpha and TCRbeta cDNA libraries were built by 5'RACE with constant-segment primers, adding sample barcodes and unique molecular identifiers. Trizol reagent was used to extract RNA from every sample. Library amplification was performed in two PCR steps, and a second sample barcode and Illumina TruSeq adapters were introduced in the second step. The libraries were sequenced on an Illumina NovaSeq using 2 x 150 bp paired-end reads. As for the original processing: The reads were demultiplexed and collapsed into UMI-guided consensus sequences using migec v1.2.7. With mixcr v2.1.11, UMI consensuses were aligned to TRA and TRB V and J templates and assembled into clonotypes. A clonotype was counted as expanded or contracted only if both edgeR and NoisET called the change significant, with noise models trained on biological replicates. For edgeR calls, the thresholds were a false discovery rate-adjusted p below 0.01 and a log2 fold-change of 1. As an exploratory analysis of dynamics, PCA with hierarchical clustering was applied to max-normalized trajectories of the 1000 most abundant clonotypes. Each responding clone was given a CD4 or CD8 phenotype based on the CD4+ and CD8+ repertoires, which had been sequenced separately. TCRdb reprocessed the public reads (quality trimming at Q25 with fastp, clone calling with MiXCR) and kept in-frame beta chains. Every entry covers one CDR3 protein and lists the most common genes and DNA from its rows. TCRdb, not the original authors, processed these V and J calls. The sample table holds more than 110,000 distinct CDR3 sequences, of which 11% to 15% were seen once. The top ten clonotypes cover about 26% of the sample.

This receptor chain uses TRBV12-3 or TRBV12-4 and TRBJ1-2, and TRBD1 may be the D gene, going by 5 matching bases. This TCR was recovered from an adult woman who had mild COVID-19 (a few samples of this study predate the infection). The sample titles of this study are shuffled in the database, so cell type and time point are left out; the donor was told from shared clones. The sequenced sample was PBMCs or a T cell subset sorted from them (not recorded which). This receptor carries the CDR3 CASSSRGSSFYGYTF. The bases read TGTGCCAGCAGTTCCCGGGGGTCCTCTTTCTATGGCTACACCTTC.